This TCR beta chain is drawn from a study of OX40 agonist ivuxolimab in advanced cancers. Notes on the study in general: A proportion of nonresponders additionally exhibited low normalized T-cell clonal expansion. Still undetermined is the antigen specificity of the expanded peripheral T cells.

This clone was recorded a few times. The antigen remains undetermined. Here immunoSEQ multiplex PCR was the method, and the copy in TCRdb shows in-frame clones only, minus some. The sample records roughly 18,000 clones, around two thirds being singletons. Sequencing was performed on CD4+ or CD8+ T cells sorted from blood, taken in a trial of the OX40 agonist ivuxolimab. This receptor was taken from an adult with an advanced solid tumor such as melanoma, head and neck, liver or kidney cancer.

CDR3 nucleotide sequence: TGTGCCAGTAGTATGGGCGGGAACTACGAGCAGTACTTC. It specifies CASSMGGNYEQYF. The chain couples TRBV19 to TRBJ2-7, with D maybe TRBD2 (6 bases). The CDR3 is made up of 13 amino acids. Per the germline V gene, CDR1 is LNHDA and CDR2 is SQIVND (reference sequence). V was shortened by 3 bases and J by 3 bases, with 9 bases between the two germline ends.